The sample holds many counts of the clone carrying this T cell receptor beta chain. What it binds is unknown. Preparation of TCR beta libraries was done by quantitative 5'-RACE with molecular barcodes. TCRdb re-called the 5' RACE reads with MiXCR, one entry per CDR3 protein. The sample carries around 32,000 distinct CDR3 sequences, approximately 7.1% recorded once. The germline V gene encodes CDR1 SNHLY and CDR2 FYNNEI. This CDR3 region has 16 residues. V was shortened by 5 bases and J by 0 bases, with 17 bases between the two germline ends. The data belong to a study of CD8 T cells in ankylosing spondylitis. Study conclusions and caveats: It was reported that disease-linked clones were significantly enriched in matched ankylosing spondylitis synovial fluid. A motif in TCR beta, a set of about eight highly homologous variants, appeared characteristic of ankylosing spondylitis blood.

This rearrangement joins TRBV2 to TRBJ2-7; possible D gene TRBD2, 6 bases. This clonotype originated in a male donor with ankylosing spondylitis or in good health (not recorded which). The material sequenced was blood, either unsorted or a sorted T cell fraction (not recorded which). The CDR3 coding sequence is TGTGCCAGCAGTAGCCCGGCGGGACGTGCCTCCTACGAGCAGTACTTC. It is translated as CASSSPAGRASYEQYF. Full variable domain (rest looked up from reference TRBV2 and TRBJ2-7): EPEVTQTPSHQVTQMGQEVILRCVPISNHLYFYWYRQILGQKVEFLVSFYNNEISEKSEIFDDQFSVERPDGSNFTLKIRSTKLEDSAMYFCASSSPAGRASYEQYFGPGTRLTVT.